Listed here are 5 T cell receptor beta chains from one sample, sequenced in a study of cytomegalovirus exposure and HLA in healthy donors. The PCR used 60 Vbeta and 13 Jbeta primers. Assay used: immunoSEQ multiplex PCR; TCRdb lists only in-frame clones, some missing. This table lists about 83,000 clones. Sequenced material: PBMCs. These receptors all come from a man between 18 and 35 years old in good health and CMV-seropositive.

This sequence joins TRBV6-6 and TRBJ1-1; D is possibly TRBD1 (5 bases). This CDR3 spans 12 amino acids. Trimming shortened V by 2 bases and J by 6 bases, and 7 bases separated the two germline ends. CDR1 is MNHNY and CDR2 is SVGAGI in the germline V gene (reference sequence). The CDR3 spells CASSYVQAEAFF. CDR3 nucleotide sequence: TGTGCCAGCAGTTACGTACAGGCTGAAGCTTTCTTT.

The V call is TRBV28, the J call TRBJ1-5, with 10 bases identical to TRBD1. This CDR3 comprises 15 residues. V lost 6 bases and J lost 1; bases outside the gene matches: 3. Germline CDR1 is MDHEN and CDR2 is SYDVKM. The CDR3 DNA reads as TGTGCCAGCAGCCGGACAGGGGGAAGCAATCAGCCCCAGCATTTT. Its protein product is CASSRTGGSNQPQHF. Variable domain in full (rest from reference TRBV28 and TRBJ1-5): DVKVTQSSRYLVKRTGEKVFLECVQDMDHENMFWYRQDPGLGLRLIYFSYDVKMKEKGDIPEGYSVSREKKERFSLILESASTNQTSMYLCASSRTGGSNQPQHFGDGTRLSIL.

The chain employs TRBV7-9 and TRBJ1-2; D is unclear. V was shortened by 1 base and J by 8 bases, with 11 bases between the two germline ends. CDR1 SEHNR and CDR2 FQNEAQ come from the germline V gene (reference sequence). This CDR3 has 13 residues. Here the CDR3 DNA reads TGTGCCAGCAGCTTAGGACCGCAGAGGGGCTACACCTTC. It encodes CASSLGPQRGYTF.

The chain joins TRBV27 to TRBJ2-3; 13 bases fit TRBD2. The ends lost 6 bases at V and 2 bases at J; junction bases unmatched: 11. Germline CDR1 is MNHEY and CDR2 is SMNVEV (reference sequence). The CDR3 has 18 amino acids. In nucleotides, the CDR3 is TGTGCCAGCAGCACACTAGCGGGAGGGGTTTATGACACAGATACGCAGTATTTT. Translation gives CASSTLAGGVYDTDTQYF.

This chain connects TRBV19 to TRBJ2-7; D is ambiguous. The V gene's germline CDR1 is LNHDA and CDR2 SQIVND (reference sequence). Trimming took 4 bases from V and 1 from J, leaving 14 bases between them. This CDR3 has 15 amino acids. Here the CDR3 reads CASSRQVATSYEQYF. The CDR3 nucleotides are TGTGCCAGTAGTAGGCAAGTCGCAACATCCTACGAGCAGTACTTC.